This T cell receptor beta chain was captured in a study of OX40 agonist ivuxolimab in advanced cancers. Assay: immunoSEQ multiplex PCR; the TCRdb copy retains only in-frame clones and omits some. The repertoire holds about 93,000 clones, with 94% as singletons. This CDR3 has 13 residues. V lost 0 bases to trimming and J lost 3 bases, with 2 bases between them. Germline V gene lookup returns CDR1 MGHRA and CDR2 YSYEKL. Sequenced material: CD4+ or CD8+ T cells sorted from blood, taken in a trial of the OX40 agonist ivuxolimab. This receptor was identified in an adult with an advanced solid tumor such as melanoma, head and neck, liver or kidney cancer. This chain uses TRBV4-1 with TRBJ2-2, with D unresolved. The CDR3 region is CASSQEHTGELFF. CDR3 coding DNA: TGCGCCAGCAGCCAAGAGCACACCGGGGAGCTGTTTTTT.